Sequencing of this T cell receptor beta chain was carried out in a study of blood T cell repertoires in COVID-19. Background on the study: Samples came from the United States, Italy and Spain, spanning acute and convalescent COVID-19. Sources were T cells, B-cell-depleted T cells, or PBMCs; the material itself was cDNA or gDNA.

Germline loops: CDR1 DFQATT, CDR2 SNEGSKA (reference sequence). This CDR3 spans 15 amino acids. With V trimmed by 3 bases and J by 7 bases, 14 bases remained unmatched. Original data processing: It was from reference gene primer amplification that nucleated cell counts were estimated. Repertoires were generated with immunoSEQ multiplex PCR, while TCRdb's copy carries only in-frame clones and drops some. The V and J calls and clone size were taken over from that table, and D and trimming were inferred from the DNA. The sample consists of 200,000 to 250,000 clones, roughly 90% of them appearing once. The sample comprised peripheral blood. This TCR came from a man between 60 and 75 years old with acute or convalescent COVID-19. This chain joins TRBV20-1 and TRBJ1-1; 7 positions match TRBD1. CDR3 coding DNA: TGCAGTGCTAGTCCACTCCCACAGGGGTTTAATGAAGCTTTCTTT. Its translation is CSASPLPQGFNEAFF.